This T cell receptor (beta chain) is from a study of T cell repertoires in cytomegalovirus infection (dated by TCRdb to about 2019). With regard to the full study: The peptide stimulations were aimed at well-studied HLA-B-restricted epitopes as well as recently identified HLA-C-restricted CMV epitopes, whose presentation resists viral immunomodulation. Donor HLA type was relevant to the analysis, as public TCR beta signatures indicated carriage of CMV infection together with the matching HLA type. Broad study findings and their caveats: Cumulative frequency of public TCR beta family members discriminated carriers of CMV infection plus the relevant HLA type in this cohort and an independent 352-donor cohort. The ex vivo response was dominated by HLA-C-restricted CMV-specific TCR beta clonotypes, which also provided the single most frequent clonotype in two of eight donors.

Notes on this clonotype: The antigen this receptor binds is unknown. The sample holds no much larger clone one base away, and base qualities are not on file.

Sequenced using an Illumina HiSeq 1500. TCRdb reprocessing: public reads trimmed at Q25 with fastp, clones called with MiXCR, in-frame beta chains kept. CDR3 protein duplicates are merged, each entry listing the most common genes and DNA. This sample is represented by some 940,000 distinct CDR3 sequences; around 32% of them were singletons. The top ten hold about 14% of the sample. Read against the paper, the sample's treatment or condition label means: in vitro stimulation with specific CMV peptide epitopes to enrich CMV-specific T cells. The material was cultured CD8+ T cells from PBMCs, obtained from culture after CMV antigen stimulation. The TCR was taken from a human donor in good health (CMV status not recorded). Some clones in this sample may be carry-over from other donors' samples.

The nucleotides are TGCGCCAGCACCCACATTGGTGCTGGCACAGATACGCAGTATTTT. It translates as CASTHIGAGTDTQYF. The V and J segments used are TRBV4-1 and TRBJ2-3, with the D gene call left open. Spanning cysteine to phenylalanine, the CDR3 consists of 15 amino acids. The DNA shown is the 45-base CDR3, in frame from base 1. As encoded in the germline V gene, CDR1 is MGHRA while CDR2 is YSYEKL. A distance of 15 bases separates the germline ends of V and J, which lose 7 bases and 1 base respectively.